The 30 T cell receptor beta chains presented below share a single source sample, sequenced in a study of shared clonotypes between healthy human individuals. This table comes from immunoSEQ multiplex PCR, and its TCRdb copy is limited to in-frame clones, with some not included. In the table there are under 2.5 million clones, 80% to 95% of which are singletons. The sample comprised naive CD4+ T cells from PBMCs. Subset described: CD45RA+ positively selected. Receptors were obtained from a man younger than 35 in good health. Some clones in this sample may be carry-over from other donors' samples.

The chain uses TRBV19 and TRBJ2-3; 9 bases match TRBD1. J lost 3 bases, V lost 9 bases, and 13 bases had no gene match. The germline V gene has CDR1 LNHDA and CDR2 SQIVND (reference sequence). CDR3 length: 16 residues. This CDR3 reads CASGSFRDRETDTQYF. In DNA form, the CDR3 reads TGTGCCAGCGGGTCCTTCCGGGACAGGGAAACAGATACGCAGTATTTT.

The gene calls are TRBV30 and TRBJ1-4, with 7 nucleotides matching TRBD1. Germline CDR1 and CDR2: GTSNPN and SVGIG (reference sequence). The CDR3 runs 15 residues. Trimming at V came to 5 bases and at J to 7 bases, leaving 13 bases not matched to a gene. The CDR3 bases are TGTGCCTGGGAACCCGGAGCAGGGGGAATTGAAAAACTGTTTTTT. Protein product: CAWEPGAGGIEKLFF.

This chain connects TRBV29-1 to TRBJ1-5; 7 bases agree with TRBD1. The V segment lost 7 bases and the J segment 3 bases; nucleotides outside the gene matches: 6. The length of the CDR3 is 13 residues. Per the germline V gene, CDR1 is SQVTM and CDR2 is ANQGSEA. The CDR3 region is CSARGTDNQPQHF. CDR3 DNA: TGCAGCGCGAGGGGGACAGACAATCAGCCCCAGCATTTT.

The CDR3 DNA sequence: TGTGCCAGCAGCACCCTGGAGCTGGGGGAGCTGTTTTTT. Its translation is CASSTLELGELFF. The rearrangement joins TRBV9 to TRBJ2-2; no clear D. V was pared by 4 bases and J by 8 bases, with 12 bases between. This CDR3 contains 13 residues. The germline CDR1 and CDR2 sequences are SGDLS and YYNGEE.

CDR3 sequence reads: CASSQVGLAGGLTDTQYF. CDR3 bases: TGTGCCAGCAGCCAAGTGGGACTAGCGGGAGGCCTAACAGATACGCAGTATTTT. The chain employs TRBV4-2 and TRBJ2-3, with 15 bases identical to TRBD2. The ends lost 1 base at V and 3 bases at J; junction bases unmatched: 5. Germline-derived CDR1 and CDR2 are LGHNA and YNFKEQ. The CDR3 length is 18 residues.

The chain has TRBV28 and TRBJ2-5; weak D call: TRBD2 (6 bases). The CDR3 runs to 14 residues. The germline V gene encodes CDR1 MDHEN and CDR2 SYDVKM. V lost 6 bases and J 3 bases, leaving 14 bases between the germline ends. This CDR3 is CASSPSGGEETQYF. DNA for the CDR3: TGTGCCAGCAGCCCATCAGGAGGGGAAGAGACCCAGTACTTC.

CDR3 protein: CASSGSGTTGYTF. The CDR3 DNA reads TGTGCCAGCAGCGGGTCAGGGACGACCGGCTACACCTTC. The chain links TRBV2 to TRBJ1-2; D perhaps matches TRBD1 (5 bases). Looked up from germline, CDR1 is SNHLY and CDR2 is FYNNEI. The CDR3 is made up of 13 amino acids. With 6 bases removed from V and 8 bases from J, the gap between germline ends came to 16 bases.

A single count supports this clone. One end of the junction is discordant with germline, which a read error may explain. V is TRBV19 and J is TRBJ2-3; 8 nucleotides line up with TRBD1. CDR3 length: 13 amino acids. Germline assignment: CDR1 LNHDA and CDR2 SQIVND (reference sequence). Here the CDR3 reads CASSTPDRGQVSF. The CDR3 DNA reads as TGTGCCAGTAGTACCCCTGACAGGGGCCAGGTGTCGTTT.

The chain uses TRBV2 and TRBJ1-5; D perhaps matches TRBD1 (5 bases). Per germline, CDR1 SNHLY and CDR2 FYNNEI. This CDR3 is 16 amino acids long. The V and J ends lost 4 bases and 2 bases respectively, with 15 bases between them. The CDR3 is CASSVFVGGGNQPQHF. CDR3 DNA: TGTGCCAGCAGTGTGTTCGTCGGGGGTGGCAATCAGCCCCAGCATTTT. Full variable domain (remainder filled in from reference TRBV2 and TRBJ1-5): EPEVTQTPSHQVTQMGQEVILRCVPISNHLYFYWYRQILGQKVEFLVSFYNNEISEKSEIFDDQFSVERPDGSNFTLKIRSTKLEDSAMYFCASSVFVGGGNQPQHFGDGTRLSIL.

CDR3 coding DNA: TGTGCCACCAGCATCAGCGGGGGTGCAGGCGGCTCTGGAAACACCATATATTTT. This sequence encodes CATSISGGAGGSGNTIYF. This rearrangement joins TRBV15 to TRBJ1-3, with D possibly being TRBD1 (5 bases). The CDR3 loop spans 18 amino acids. The ends were cut back, 4 bases at V and 0 bases at J, with 19 bases in the middle. Per germline, CDR1 LNHNV and CDR2 YYDKDF (reference sequence). Supplemented by reference TRBV15 and TRBJ1-3, the full variable domain reads DAMVIQNPRYQVTQFGKPVTLSCSQTLNHNVMYWYQQKSSQAPKLLFHYYDKDFNNEADTPDNFQSRRPNTSFCFLDIRSPGLGDTAMYLCATSISGGAGGSGNTIYFGEGSWLTVV.

With respect to this clone: This sample includes further DNA sequences coding for the same CDR3. This chain connects TRBV7-6 to TRBJ2-5; possibly TRBD1 for D (5 bases). V dropped 1 base and J dropped 2 bases, with 5 bases sitting between them. The CDR3 runs 13 residues. Germline V gene lookup returns CDR1 SGHVS and CDR2 FNYEAQ. The CDR3: CASSLGQQETQYF. In nucleotides, the CDR3 is TGTGCCAGCAGCTTAGGACAGCAAGAGACCCAGTACTTC.

The sample holds a few counts of this clone. CDR3 amino acids: CASSQDGTGIVAGANVLTF. The CDR3 region has the DNA TGCGCCAGCAGCCAAGACGGGACAGGGATTGTGGCGGGGGCCAACGTCCTGACTTTC. This chain connects TRBV4-3 to TRBJ2-6; 9 bases fit TRBD1. Per germline, CDR1 LGHNA and CDR2 YSLEER. After removal of 0 bases from V and 4 bases from J, the junction contained 10 bases not matched to a gene. The CDR3 runs to 19 residues.

This chain connects TRBV23-1 to TRBJ1-3, with D hard to call. TRBV23-1 belongs to the ORF category, with a function that is uncertain. The CDR3 totals 16 residues. V lost 0 bases, J lost 0 bases, and 9 bases lay in between. CDR3 coding DNA: TGCGCCAGCAGTCAATCGGACGGGAACTCTGGAAACACCATATATTTT. Amino acid sequence: CASSQSDGNSGNTIYF.

This clone showed up just a few times. The chain uses TRBV27 and TRBJ1-5; a possible D gene is TRBD1 (5 bases). Trimming removed 2 bases at V and 6 bases at J, with 11 bases between. CDR3 length: 14 residues. Germline CDR1 is MNHEY and CDR2 is SMNVEV (reference sequence). DNA of the CDR3: TGTGCCAGCAGTTTAAGGCCAGGGAGTCAGCCCCAGCATTTT. Amino acid sequence: CASSLRPGSQPQHF.

As regards this clone: This CDR3 is also generated by other DNA sequences in the sample. This rearrangement joins TRBV28 to TRBJ2-7; 9 bases match TRBD1. The germline V gene has CDR1 MDHEN and CDR2 SYDVKM. V shed 4 bases, J shed 6 bases, and the junction held 10 bases outside the gene matches. The CDR3 runs to 15 residues. This CDR3 reads CASSSPGQGSFEQYF. As DNA, the CDR3 is TGTGCCAGCAGTTCGCCGGGACAGGGTAGTTTCGAGCAGTACTTC.

The chain combines TRBV4-2 with TRBJ2-7; no clear D gene. Deletions cut 3 bases from V and 6 bases from J, with 9 bases between. Looked up from germline, CDR1 is LGHNA and CDR2 is YNFKEQ. CDR3 size: 12 residues. CDR3 bases: TGTGCCAGCAGCCAGGTGACGGGCGAGCAGTACTTC. It codes for CASSQVTGEQYF.

This sequence joins TRBV19 and TRBJ1-3, with D hard to call. Germline V CDR1 and CDR2: LNHDA, SQIVND (reference sequence). The CDR3 is 15 residues long. The V end was cut by 8 bases, the J end by 2 bases, with 16 bases between. For the CDR3, the DNA is TGTGCCAGTCTCCCGGGTGAGGTCCCTGGAAACACCATATATTTT. Translation gives CASLPGEVPGNTIYF.

The chain has TRBV5-4 and TRBJ2-3, with D perhaps matching TRBD2 (5 bases). V lost 3 bases to trimming and J lost 4 bases, with 12 bases between them. The CDR3 sequence is 14 residues long. The germline V gene encodes CDR1 SGHNT and CDR2 YYREEE (reference sequence). DNA for the CDR3: TGTGCCAGCAGCTCTGGGTTCGGGGCAGATACGCAGTATTTT. It codes for CASSSGFGADTQYF.

The chain couples TRBV10-3 to TRBJ1-2; D is perhaps TRBD1 (6 bases). The ends were cut back, 6 bases at V and 2 bases at J, with 13 bases in the middle. Germline-derived CDR1 and CDR2 are ENHRY and SYGVKD. The CDR3 contains 14 residues. CDR3 in amino acids: CAIRSDRTNYGYTF. The CDR3 DNA reads as TGTGCCATCAGAAGCGACAGGACGAACTATGGCTACACCTTC.

The chain recombines TRBV25-1 with TRBJ2-5; 10 bases agree with TRBD2. CDR1 and CDR2 (germline): MGHDK, SYGVNS. The trim removed 6 bases at V and 7 bases at J, leaving 11 bases unmatched. The CDR3 sequence is 15 residues long. Here the CDR3 DNA reads TGTGCCAGCAGGGCAAGGACTAGCGGCGGGGGGACCCAGTACTTC. Amino acid sequence: CASRARTSGGGTQYF. Complete variable domain (other parts from reference TRBV25-1 and TRBJ2-5): EADIYQTPRYLVIGTGKKITLECSQTMGHDKMYWYQQDPGMELHLIHYSYGVNSTEKGDLSSESTVSRIRTEHFPLTLESARPSHTSQYLCASRARTSGGGTQYFGPGTRLLVL.

The rearrangement uses TRBV7-9 and TRBJ1-4, with a weak D call TRBD1 (5 bases). Germline V gives CDR1 SEHNR, CDR2 FQNEAQ (reference sequence). The length of the CDR3 is 15 residues. V lost 2 bases and J 4 bases, leaving 11 bases between the germline ends. The CDR3 region is CASSLKWGDNEKLFF. Here the CDR3 DNA reads TGTGCCAGCAGCTTAAAGTGGGGGGATAATGAAAAACTGTTTTTT.

The chain couples TRBV18 to TRBJ1-4, with no clear D. The CDR3 loop spans 15 amino acids. V was clipped by 5 bases and J by 8 bases, with 18 bases between them. CDR1 KGHSH and CDR2 LQKENI come from the germline V gene. Here the CDR3 DNA reads TGTGCCAGCTCAAGTTCTTTCGCGGCGGACGAAAAACTGTTTTTT. Protein product: CASSSSFAADEKLFF.

The CDR3 sequence: CSVFEGARNTGELFF. The CDR3 DNA reads TGCAGCGTTTTCGAGGGGGCGCGGAACACCGGGGAGCTGTTTTTT. The chain employs TRBV29-1 and TRBJ2-2, with 7 bases fitting TRBD1. J gave up 1 base and V 5 bases, and 7 bases lay outside the gene matches. Germline V lookup: CDR1 SQVTM, CDR2 ANQGSEA. The CDR3 sequence is 15 residues long.

This sequence joins TRBV7-8 and TRBJ2-1; 7 bases match TRBD2. The CDR3 is 19 residues long. Germline assignment: CDR1 SGHVS and CDR2 FQNEAQ. With 0 bases clipped from V and 4 bases from J, the junction kept 15 bases outside the gene matches. The DNA for the CDR3 is TGTGCCAGCAGCTTAGCCCGCGGGGTAGGGGAGGGGAAATACAATGAGCAGTTCTTC. Protein: CASSLARGVGEGKYNEQFF.

The chain carries TRBV14 and TRBJ2-1, with 10 positions matching TRBD2. After removal of 4 bases from V and 7 bases from J, the junction contained 13 bases not matched to a gene. The CDR3 has 17 residues. CDR1 SGHDN and CDR2 FVKESK come from the germline V gene. In DNA, the CDR3 is TGTGCCAGCAGCCCGCAGAGGGGGAGTAGCGGGAGGAATGAGCAGTTCTTC. Translating it yields CASSPQRGSSGRNEQFF. Combining the CDR3 with reference TRBV14 and TRBJ2-1 gives the whole variable domain EAGVTQFPSHSVIEKGQTVTLRCDPISGHDNLYWYRRVMGKEIKFLLHFVKESKQDESGMPNNRFLAERTGGTYSTLKVQPAELEDSGVYFCASSPQRGSSGRNEQFFGPGTRLTVL.

The sample holds one count of this clone. The genes are TRBV28 and TRBJ2-7; D might be TRBD1 (5 bases). Trimming took off 5 bases at V and 1 base at J, with 9 bases between the two ends. Germline-derived CDR1 and CDR2 are MDHEN and SYDVKM. The length of the CDR3 is 13 residues. CDR3 sequence reads: CASSRQTSYEQYF. The CDR3 coding sequence is TGTGCCAGCAGTCGACAGACTTCCTACGAGCAGTACTTC.

J is TRBJ1-1 and V is TRBV7-8; 10 bases are shared with TRBD1. In germline, CDR1 is SGHVS, CDR2 FQNEAQ. This CDR3 is built from 16 residues. Unmatched junction bases numbered 10, after V lost 5 bases and J lost 4 bases. The CDR3 is CASSPGQGGLGTEAFF. The CDR3 bases are TGTGCCAGCAGCCCAGGACAGGGGGGGTTGGGCACTGAAGCTTTCTTT.

The V call is TRBV5-1, the J call TRBJ1-1; no reliable D call. This CDR3 region has 13 residues. The germline V gene has CDR1 SGHRS and CDR2 YFSETQ. The ends were cut back, 5 bases at V and 1 base at J, with 9 bases in the middle. This chain's CDR3 is CASSIDPNTEAFF. The CDR3 DNA reads TGCGCCAGCAGTATCGACCCGAACACTGAAGCTTTCTTT.

The chain couples TRBV6-1 to TRBJ1-2; no definite D call. Looked up from germline, CDR1 is MNHNS and CDR2 is SASEGT. The CDR3 extends over 14 amino acids. Trimming removed 7 bases at V and 8 bases at J, with 20 bases between. This CDR3 is CASNFRENEWGYTF. CDR3 coding DNA: TGTGCCAGCAATTTCCGGGAAAATGAGTGGGGCTACACCTTC.

V is TRBV21-1 and J is TRBJ2-6; the tabulated D call, TRBD1, remains unverified against the DNA. TRBV21-1 is marked as a pseudogene. This CDR3 comprises 17 residues. The CDR3 region is CASSRKTGGSGANVLTF. Written as DNA, the CDR3 is TGTGCCAGCAGCAGAAAGACAGGGGGCTCTGGGGCCAACGTCCTGACTTTC.